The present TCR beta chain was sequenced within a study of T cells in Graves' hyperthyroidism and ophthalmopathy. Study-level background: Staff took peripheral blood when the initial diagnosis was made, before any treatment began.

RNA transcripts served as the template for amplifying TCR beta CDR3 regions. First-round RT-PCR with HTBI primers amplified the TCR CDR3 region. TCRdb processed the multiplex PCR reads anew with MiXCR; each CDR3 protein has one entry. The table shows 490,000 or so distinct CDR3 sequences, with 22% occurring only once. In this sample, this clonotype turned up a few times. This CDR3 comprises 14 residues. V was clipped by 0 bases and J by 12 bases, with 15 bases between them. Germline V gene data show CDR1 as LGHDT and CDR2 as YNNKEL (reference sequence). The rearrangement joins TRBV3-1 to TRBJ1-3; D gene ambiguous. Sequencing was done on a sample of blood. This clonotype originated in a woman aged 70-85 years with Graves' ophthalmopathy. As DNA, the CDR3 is TGTGCCAGCAGCCAAGACGGACGGCAGAGCTACATATATTTT. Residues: CASSQDGRQSYIYF. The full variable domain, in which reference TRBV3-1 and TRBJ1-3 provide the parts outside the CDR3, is DTAVSQTPKYLVTQMGNDKSIKCEQNLGHDTMYWYKQDSKKFLKIMFSYNNKELIINETVPNRFSPKSPDKAHLNLHINSLELGDSAVYFCASSQDGRQSYIYFGEGSWLTVV.